This T cell receptor (beta chain) was sequenced for a study of OX40 agonist ivuxolimab in advanced cancers. In the study overall: Ivuxolimab is an agonistic anti-OX40 (CD134) antibody, and patients were treated with it. Findings of the study overall: At doses 0.1 to 3.0 mg/kg, CD4+ and CD8+ clones expanded. Among the nonresponders, some also had low normalized T-cell clonal expansion.

The sampling schedule covered blood at baseline, cycle 4 day 1, and cycle 7 day 1. Data came from immunoSEQ multiplex PCR; TCRdb stores just in-frame clones and leaves some out. The sample holds 25,000 to 30,000 clones, 85% to 90% seen once. A word on this clone: Its specificity is not known.

The receptor was isolated from an adult with an advanced solid tumor such as melanoma, head and neck, liver or kidney cancer. Sequencing used CD4+ or CD8+ T cells sorted from blood, obtained in a trial of the OX40 agonist ivuxolimab.

Written as DNA, the CDR3 is TGTGCCAGCAGTAAACTAGCGCGGAAGGACATTCAGTACTTC. It codes for CASSKLARKDIQYF. J is TRBJ2-4 and V is TRBV6-5; 7 nucleotides agree with TRBD2. CDR3 length equals 14 residues. V lost 5 bases to trimming and J lost 8 bases; unmatched junction nucleotides: 9. Germline CDR1 reads MNHEY; CDR2 reads SVGAGI.